The 31 T cell receptor beta chains below were found in one sample sequenced in a study of tumor-infiltrating lymphocytes in primary liver carcinoma. Researchers drew blood RNA from unsorted whole blood and extracted germline DNA as well. Total RNA amounting to roughly 480 ng was the source from which TCR beta cDNA was made with a constant-region primer. Amplification in three nested multiplex PCR rounds with slightly modified ARM-PCR gave rise to TCR beta libraries. A C-beta reverse primer and TRBV1-TRBV30 forward primers served in each of the first two PCR rounds, at about 10 cycles apiece. TCRdb passed the multiplex PCR reads through MiXCR, listing each CDR3 protein once. The sample shows 330,000 or so distinct CDR3 sequences, 65% of them seen only once. Input material: peripheral blood. These receptors all come from a man aged 40-50 years with primary liver carcinoma and hepatitis B virus infection.

This clonotype came up many times. The gene calls are TRBV12-3 or TRBV12-4 and TRBJ2-2; TRBD1 is a possible D gene (6 bases). Trimming removed 10 bases from V and 1 base from J, with 16 bases in between. This CDR3 comprises 15 residues. CDR3 protein: CATIPRGQNTGELFF. The CDR3 DNA reads as TGTGCCACTATCCCACGGGGACAGAACACCGGGGAGCTGTTTTTT.

Comment on this clonotype: A much more abundant neighbour one base away suggests this may be a read error. The rearrangement links TRBV5-7 to TRBJ1-5; 8 bases agree with TRBD1. TRBV5-7 has ORF status, its function being uncertain. The CDR3 is 17 amino acids. With 4 bases clipped from V and 0 bases from J, the junction kept 9 bases outside the gene matches. CDR3 in amino acids: CASSSTGQDFSNQPQHF. The CDR3 DNA sequence: TGTGCCAGCAGCAGTACGGGACAGGACTTTAGCAATCAGCCCCAGCATTTT.

In its sample, this clonotype was seen many times. The chain couples TRBV6-5 to TRBJ2-1, with 8 bases lining up with TRBD2. The CDR3 sequence is 15 residues long. CDR1 is MNHEY and CDR2 is SVGAGI in the germline V gene. The V and J ends lost 7 bases and 8 bases, in that order; junction bases with no gene match: 13. This CDR3 is CASKKAGDPVYEQFF. DNA for the CDR3: TGTGCCAGCAAAAAAGCGGGAGATCCGGTTTATGAGCAGTTCTTC.

A word on this clonotype: Since the CDR3 does not end with the conserved phenylalanine or tryptophan, this likely comes from a read error. The chain recombines TRBV11-1 with TRBJ1-2, with D possibly being TRBD1 (6 bases). CDR3 length: 13 residues. In germline, CDR1 is SGHAT, CDR2 FQDESV (reference sequence). CDR3 coding DNA: TGTGCCATCAGCTCACTGGGGGCCTATGGCTACACCTAC. Translation gives CAISSLGAYGYTY.

Turning to this clonotype: A much larger clone lies one base from this, so it may be a read error. The gene calls are TRBV4-2 and TRBJ2-7, with 10 bases lining up with TRBD1. V dropped 2 bases and J dropped 5; count of bases not matched to a gene: 15. CDR3 length: 18 amino acids. Germline-derived CDR1 and CDR2 are LGHNA and YNFKEQ. CDR3 protein: CASSQHRTGQGVNDEQYF. As DNA, the CDR3 is TGTGCCAGCAGCCAACACCGAACCGGACAGGGGGTTAATGACGAGCAGTACTTC.

This clonotype was seen at least ten times. The chain joins TRBV4-3 to TRBJ2-5; D possibly corresponds to TRBD2 (6 bases). V was pared by 4 bases and J by 4 bases, with 10 bases between. Per the germline V gene, CDR1 is LGHNA and CDR2 is YSLEER. The CDR3 is 13 residues long. The CDR3 DNA reads as TGCGCCAGCAGCCCGGGAGTCGGAGAGACCCAGTACTTC. It is translated as CASSPGVGETQYF.

With respect to this clonotype: This may arise from a read error, as a much more abundant clone is one base away. This chain joins TRBV4-2 and TRBJ2-2, with 8 bases that match TRBD2. The germline gives CDR1 LGHNA, CDR2 YNFKEQ. V lost 4 bases and J lost 1; bases outside the gene matches: 2. The CDR3 is 15 amino acids. The CDR3: CASSLAGLNTGELFF. The CDR3 DNA follows: TGTGCCAGCAGCCTAGCGGGGCTGAACACCGGGGAGCTGTTTTTT.

This clonotype has only one observation. This may be a read error, as it is one base from a much larger clone. Because it lacks the conserved phenylalanine or tryptophan at the end, this CDR3 is likely a read error. V and J are TRBV6-2 or TRBV6-3 and TRBJ1-1; no clear D gene. Germline lookup yields CDR1 MNHEY and CDR2 SVGEGT. The ends were cut back, 2 bases at V and 0 bases at J, with 7 bases in the middle. The CDR3 length is 14 residues. CDR3: CASSYPALNTEAFL. CDR3 in DNA: TGTGCCAGCAGTTACCCGGCACTGAACACTGAAGCTTTCCTT.

This sequence joins TRBV18 and TRBJ2-1; TRBD2 matches at 8 bases. Per the germline V gene, CDR1 is KGHSH and CDR2 is LQKENI. With V trimmed by 0 bases and J by 4 bases, 2 bases remained unmatched. This CDR3 is 15 amino acids long. The CDR3 is CASSPPSGEYNEQFF. CDR3 nucleotides: TGTGCCAGCTCACCACCTAGCGGGGAATACAATGAGCAGTTCTTC. Based on the CDR3 plus reference TRBV18 and TRBJ2-1, the full variable domain is NAGVMQNPRHLVRRRGQEARLRCSPMKGHSHVYWYRQLPEEGLKFMVYLQKENIIDESGMPKERFSAEFPKEGPSILRIQQVVRGDSAAYFCASSPPSGEYNEQFFGPGTRLTVL.

The chain carries TRBV11-2 and TRBJ1-1; the match to TRBD1 covers 8 bases. V lost 10 bases to trimming and J lost 7 bases; unmatched junction nucleotides: 11. This CDR3 contains 13 residues. Germline CDR1 SGHAT, CDR2 FQNNGV. CDR3 nucleotide sequence: TGTGCCATAACCAAGCAGGGACAGGATGAAGCTTTCTTT. It codes for CAITKQGQDEAFF.

As concerns this clonotype: Likely a read error: the CDR3 ends without its conserved phenylalanine or tryptophan. The chain recombines TRBV7-2 with TRBJ2-6, with D tentatively TRBD2 (5 bases). This CDR3 spans 14 amino acids. The germline V and J ends were trimmed by 6 bases and 0 bases, with 6 bases remaining between them. Germline V CDR1 and CDR2: SGHTA, FQGNSA. The CDR3 coding sequence is TGTGCCAGCAGTCGGGACTCTGGGGCCAACGTCCTGACTTTA. Protein product: CASSRDSGANVLTL.

In regard to this clonotype: The final CDR3 position lacks the conserved phenylalanine or tryptophan, pointing to a likely read error. The gene calls are TRBV11-2 and TRBJ2-4; 8 bases fit TRBD1. V gave up 2 bases and J gave up 8 bases; unmatched junction bases: 11. CDR1 SGHAT and CDR2 FQNNGV come from the germline V gene. The CDR3 runs to 16 residues. In nucleotides, the CDR3 is TGTGCCAGCAGCTTAAGCCTATCAGGGGGCCTGGACATTCAGTACTTA. Translation: CASSLSLSGGLDIQYL.

About this clonotype: A much larger clone lies one base from this, so it may be a read error. The V and J genes are TRBV29-1 and TRBJ2-2, with D tentatively TRBD1 (6 bases). This CDR3 is built from 12 residues. Germline V CDR1 and CDR2: SQVTM, ANQGSEA. The CDR3 spells CSTGQNTRELFF. As DNA, the CDR3 is TGCAGCACCGGACAGAACACCCGGGAGCTGTTTTTT.

This clonotype was recorded a few times. One junction end does not reproduce the germline sequence, and a read error may be involved. The V call is TRBV30, the J call TRBJ2-3; possibly TRBD1 for D (7 bases). The V gene's germline CDR1 is GTSNPN and CDR2 SVGIG (reference sequence). The CDR3 runs to 13 residues. DNA of the CDR3: TGTGCCCGGAGGGGCAGGGGGAAGGATACGCAGTATTTT. It yields the protein CARRGRGKDTQYF.

The V gene is TRBV29-1, the J gene TRBJ2-7, with D perhaps TRBD1 or TRBD2 (5 bases each). The length of the CDR3 is 13 residues. CDR1 and CDR2 from the germline V gene are SQVTM and ANQGSEA. CDR3 in DNA: TGCAATGTTGAGGGACGGGGTTTGAACGAGCAGTACTTC. As protein: CNVEGRGLNEQYF.

For this clonotype: One junction end disagrees with the germline gene, perhaps due to a read error. V and J are TRBV12-3 or TRBV12-4 and TRBJ2-5; TRBD2 agrees at 15 bases. The CDR3 has 18 amino acids. The CDR3 region has the DNA TGTACCAGCATCCGCGGGACTAGCGGGAGGAGGGTCGTAGAGACCCAATACTTC. Protein product: CTSIRGTSGRRVVETQYF.

Notes on this clonotype: A read error may be the cause here, since a much bigger clone is one base away. V and J are TRBV4-1 and TRBJ2-1, with TRBD2 as a possible D gene (5 bases). Germline values: CDR1 MGHRA, CDR2 YSYEKL. The V gene lost 8 bases and the J gene lost 0 bases, with 17 bases spanning the gap. The CDR3 has 16 residues. As DNA, the CDR3 is TGCGCCAGCGGTAGTAGCGAGAAAAGCTCCTACAATGAGCAGTTCTTC. Amino acids: CASGSSEKSSYNEQFF.

This clonotype has only a few counts. Mismatch with germline at one junction end may stem from a read error. The DNA for the CDR3 is TGTGCCAACAGTTACTCGACGCTAGCTGGAGCATACAATGAGCAGTTCTTC. Its translation is CANSYSTLAGAYNEQFF. The J gene is TRBJ2-1, the V gene TRBV6-5; tentatively, D is TRBD2 (5 bases). CDR1 and CDR2 from the germline V gene are MNHEY and SVGAGI. This CDR3 spans 17 amino acids.

This clonotype has just a few counts. V gene TRBV19 combines with J gene TRBJ2-1; tentative D call: TRBD2 (5 bases). Trimming removed 4 bases from V and 6 bases from J, with 13 bases in between. CDR3 length: 14 residues. From germline, CDR1 is LNHDA and CDR2 SQIVND (reference sequence). CDR3 nucleotide sequence: TGTGCCAGTAGTACACAAGGAGGAGGCAATGAGCAGTTCTTC. Translating gives CASSTQGGGNEQFF.

Concerning this clonotype itself: A read error is possible here, since a much larger clone lies one base away. The rearrangement links TRBV11-2 to TRBJ2-1, with D perhaps matching TRBD1 or TRBD2 (5 bases each). Trimming cost V 0 bases and J 8 bases, with 17 bases left between them. The CDR3 totals 16 residues. Germline loops: CDR1 SGHAT, CDR2 FQNNGV. CDR3 protein: CASSLDLLALGDEQFF. In DNA form, the CDR3 reads TGTGCCAGCAGCTTAGATCTTTTAGCGTTAGGGGATGAGCAGTTCTTC.

About this clonotype itself: This CDR3 fails to terminate in the conserved phenylalanine or tryptophan, so it likely reflects a read error. V is TRBV14 and J is TRBJ2-2; D ambiguous. The CDR3 contains 15 residues. In germline, CDR1 is SGHDN, CDR2 FVKESK. V shed 0 bases and J shed 5 bases, with 10 bases lying between them. The chain's CDR3 is CASSQDVTRTGELFL. The CDR3 DNA reads TGTGCCAGCAGCCAAGATGTGACGCGTACCGGGGAGCTGTTTCTT.

The sample holds many counts of this clonotype. V gene TRBV28 combines with J gene TRBJ2-7, with 10 bases identical to TRBD1. The CDR3 is 17 residues long. J gave up 4 bases and V 3 bases, and 12 bases lay outside the gene matches. From germline, CDR1 is MDHEN and CDR2 SYDVKM. CDR3 DNA: TGTGCCAGCAGTTTTGGGGAGGCGACAGGGGGCATATACGAGCAGTACTTC. Its translation: CASSFGEATGGIYEQYF.

A note on this clonotype: The CDR3 does not close with the conserved phenylalanine or tryptophan, likely indicating a read error. V is TRBV29-1 and J is TRBJ1-1; TRBD1 matches 7 bases. The CDR3 extends over 12 amino acids. Per the germline V gene, CDR1 is SQVTM and CDR2 is ANQGSEA. CDR3 DNA sequence: TGCAGCGCGACAGGGTTGAAGACTGAAGCTTTCTAT. Its protein product is CSATGLKTEAFY.

The V call is TRBV2, the J call TRBJ2-1; 14 positions match TRBD2. This CDR3 spans 16 amino acids. V lost 3 bases and J lost 6; bases outside the gene matches: 4. Germline lookup yields CDR1 SNHLY and CDR2 FYNNEI. As DNA, the CDR3 is TGTGCCAGCAGTGACGGGACTAGCGGGAGTATCAATGAGCAGTTCTTC. This sequence encodes CASSDGTSGSINEQFF.

The CDR3 DNA is TGTGCCATCGGGGGGGATCCGGGCCCCAATGAGCAGTTCTTC. Encoded protein: CAIGGDPGPNEQFF. The chain has TRBV10-3 and TRBJ2-1; TRBD2 matches at 7 bases. Looked up from germline, CDR1 is ENHRY and CDR2 is SYGVKD. The junction had 10 bases not matched to a gene; V was cut back by 8 bases and J by 6 bases. CDR3 size: 14 residues.

Concerning this clonotype itself: One junction end disagrees with the germline gene, perhaps due to a read error. In DNA form, the CDR3 reads TGTGCCGGCAGCGCTAGCGGGAATCGCAATGAGCAGTTCTTC. It yields the protein CAGSASGNRNEQFF. V and J are TRBV11-1 and TRBJ2-1; 9 nucleotides align to TRBD2. Germline CDR1 and CDR2: SGHAT and FQDESV (reference sequence). The CDR3 consists of 14 residues.

This clonotype was seen once. The J gene is TRBJ1-1, the V gene TRBV6-1, with a possible D match to TRBD1 (5 bases). Per the germline V gene, CDR1 is MNHNS and CDR2 is SASEGT. The CDR3 covers 14 residues. V lost 7 bases and J lost 3, with 15 bases in between. The CDR3 DNA sequence: TGTGCCAGCAATGATGGCGGGGGTGACACTGAAGCTTTCTTT. Translating gives CASNDGGGDTEAFF.

With respect to this clonotype: Being one base from a much bigger clone, this may be a read error. This rearrangement joins TRBV5-5 to TRBJ2-1, with D possibly called TRBD1 or TRBD2 (5 bases each). Trimming removed 0 bases at V and 9 bases at J, with 16 bases between. This CDR3 comprises 15 residues. The germline V gene encodes CDR1 SGHKS and CDR2 YYEKEE (reference sequence). This chain's CDR3 is CASSLAATQRGEQFF. DNA for the CDR3: TGTGCCAGCAGCTTGGCGGCTACTCAGAGGGGTGAGCAGTTCTTC.

The chain links TRBV10-3 to TRBJ1-1; unclear D gene. V gave up 7 bases and J gave up 3 bases, with 15 bases separating them. The CDR3 spans 14 residues. Germline assignment: CDR1 ENHRY and CDR2 SYGVKD. The CDR3 is CAITLEQGYTEAFF. The CDR3 DNA is TGTGCCATCACCCTGGAACAAGGCTACACTGAAGCTTTCTTT.

On this clonotype itself: One end of the junction does not line up with germline, which may come from a read error. The gene calls are TRBV11-2 and TRBJ2-1; no reliable D call. This CDR3 has 15 residues. The V gene's germline CDR1 is SGHAT and CDR2 FQNNGV. CDR3 protein: CASSLDLVIYNVQFF. CDR3 in DNA: TGTGCCAGCAGCTTAGATCTCGTAATTTACAATGTGCAGTTCTTC.

Details on this clonotype: Just one base apart from a much larger clone, this may be a read error. The V gene is TRBV29-1, the J gene TRBJ2-1, with D hard to call. This CDR3 has 13 residues. The V gene lost 5 bases and the J gene lost 3 bases, with 11 bases spanning the gap. Germline lookup yields CDR1 SQVTM and CDR2 ANQGSEA. The CDR3 is CSVPVVVYNEQFF. The CDR3 DNA reads TGCAGCGTTCCTGTAGTGGTCTACAATGAGCAGTTCTTC.